The 7 T cell receptor beta chains below come from one sample, sequenced in a study of identifying expanded T cells in peripheral blood. The data were produced by immunoSEQ multiplex PCR, yet TCRdb's version contains in-frame clones alone and is incomplete. The sample has tens of thousands of clones, around 86% seen once. Sequenced input: blood. The origin of the receptors is a person aged 18-70 years in good health.

This clone was picked up one time. The chain has TRBV7-2 and TRBJ1-5; D is possibly TRBD1 (5 bases). With 2 bases removed from V and 6 bases from J, the gap between germline ends came to 17 bases. This CDR3 has 16 residues. The germline CDR1 and CDR2 sequences are SGHTA and FQGNSA. The CDR3 bases are TGTGCCAGCAGCTTATCACAGACCTCGGGGGTTCAGCCCCAGCATTTT. Translating gives CASSLSQTSGVQPQHF.

The V call is TRBV29-1, the J call TRBJ1-2, with a possible D match to TRBD1 (6 bases). Trimming shortened V by 1 base and J by 6 bases, and 9 bases separated the two germline ends. Looked up from germline, CDR1 is SQVTM and CDR2 is ANQGSEA. This CDR3 is built from 12 residues. The CDR3 sequence: CSVEGRGNGYTF. DNA for the CDR3: TGCAGCGTTGAAGGCAGGGGCAATGGCTACACCTTC.

The chain uses TRBV19 and TRBJ1-1; D not certain. V lost 4 bases to trimming and J lost 3 bases, with 12 bases between them. Germline V gene lookup returns CDR1 LNHDA and CDR2 SQIVND (reference sequence). The CDR3 loop spans 14 amino acids. The CDR3 nucleotides are TGTGCCAGTAGTACCAGTCGGGGAGACACTGAAGCTTTCTTT. Protein sequence: CASSTSRGDTEAFF.

The V gene is TRBV5-5, the J gene TRBJ2-3, with D hard to call. Trimming left V 4 bases short and J 6 bases short, with 9 bases between. In germline, CDR1 is SGHKS, CDR2 YYEKEE (reference sequence). CDR3 size: 12 residues. As DNA, the CDR3 is TGTGCCAGCAGCCCCCCCGTGGATACGCAGTATTTT. It encodes CASSPPVDTQYF.

Ten or more counts support this clone. The rearrangement joins TRBV10-3 to TRBJ1-1; D uncertain. The CDR3 loop spans 13 amino acids. Trimming stripped 3 bases from V and 2 bases from J, with 7 bases between. Per the germline V gene, CDR1 is ENHRY and CDR2 is SYGVKD. CDR3 region: CAISDIRNTEAFF. CDR3 bases: TGTGCCATCAGTGACATACGAAACACTGAAGCTTTCTTT.

Regarding this clone: The sample has other DNA sequences that encode this CDR3 too. The rearrangement joins TRBV9 to TRBJ1-2; D remains unclear. V was pared by 3 bases and J by 4 bases, with 16 bases between. Germline-derived CDR1 and CDR2 are SGDLS and YYNGEE. The CDR3 has 15 residues. The CDR3 is CASSGAPGAGYGYTF. DNA for the CDR3: TGTGCCAGCAGCGGGGCACCGGGAGCCGGCTATGGCTACACCTTC.

With regard to this clone: Other DNA sequences in this sample translate to the same CDR3. The V and J genes are TRBV5-4 and TRBJ2-5, with 15 nucleotides matching TRBD2. Trimming removed 4 bases from V and 5 bases from J; junction bases left unmatched: 6. The CDR3 contains 16 residues. CDR1 is SGHNT, CDR2 YYREEE, per germline (reference sequence). CDR3 DNA sequence: TGTGCCAGCAGCCTGGGACTAGCGGGGGGAGGGGAGACCCAGTACTTC. As protein: CASSLGLAGGGETQYF.